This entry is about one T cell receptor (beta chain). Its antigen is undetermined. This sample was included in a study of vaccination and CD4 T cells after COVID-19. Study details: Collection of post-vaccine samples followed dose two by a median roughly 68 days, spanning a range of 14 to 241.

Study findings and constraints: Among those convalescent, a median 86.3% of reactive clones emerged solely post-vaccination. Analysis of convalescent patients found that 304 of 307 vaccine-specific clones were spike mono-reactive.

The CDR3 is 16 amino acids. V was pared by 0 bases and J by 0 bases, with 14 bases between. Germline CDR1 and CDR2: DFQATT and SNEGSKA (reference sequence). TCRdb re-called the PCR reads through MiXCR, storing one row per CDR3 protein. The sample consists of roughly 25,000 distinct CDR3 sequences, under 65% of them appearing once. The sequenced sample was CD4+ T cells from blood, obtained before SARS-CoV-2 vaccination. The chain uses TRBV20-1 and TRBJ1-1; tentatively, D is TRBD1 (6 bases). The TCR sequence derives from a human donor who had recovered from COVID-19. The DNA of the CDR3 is TGCAGTGCTAGAGAGCCCATAGGGGGTATGAACACTGAAGCTTTCTTT. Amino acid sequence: CSAREPIGGMNTEAFF.